This T cell receptor beta chain was recovered during a study of T-cell memory formation after mild COVID-19. Germline values: CDR1 SNHLY, CDR2 FYNNEI. Trimming removed 6 bases from V and 15 bases from J, with 24 bases in between. This CDR3 spans 14 amino acids. This clonotype was found a few times. Its antigen remains unknown. TCRdb processed the 5' RACE reads anew with MiXCR; each CDR3 protein has one entry. The sample records 120,000 to 150,000 distinct CDR3 sequences, roughly 21% being singletons. Study-level points and caveats: Pre-infection memory carried some responding clones, suggesting that cross-reactive memory joined. CD4+ contracting clones lay mainly in CM and EM, CD8+ ones in EMRA.

The rearrangement uses TRBV2 and TRBJ2-1, with a tentative D call TRBD1 (6 bases). Sequencing was done on a sample of PBMCs or a T cell subset sorted from them (not recorded which). This clonotype was sampled from an adult woman who had mild COVID-19 (a few samples of this study predate the infection). Cell type and time point are not known. CDR3 sequence reads: CASSDSLDGQIRFF. DNA of the CDR3: TGTGCCAGCAGCGATTCTCTCGATGGACAGATAAGGTTCTTC.